The 20 T cell receptor beta chains presented below share a single source sample, sequenced in a study of PD-L1 blockade in urothelial cancer. Indicated time point: peripheral blood 6 weeks after treatment start. TCRdb keeps only in-frame clones here, not all; method: immunoSEQ multiplex PCR. Found here are about 30,000 clones, approximately 81% of them singletons; the top ten hold 3% to 4%. The sample in question was PBMCs, obtained around atezolizumab (anti-PD-L1) treatment. The receptors were sampled from a man between 65 and 85 years old with urothelial cancer.

This rearrangement joins TRBV12-5 to TRBJ2-2; TRBD2 matches at 13 bases. The CDR3 runs to 17 residues. The germline CDR1 and CDR2 sequences are LGHNT and FRNRAP. V was pared by 7 bases and J by 1 base, with 6 bases of the junction left unmatched. In DNA, the CDR3 is TGTGCTAGTGCCGCCGGGACTAGCGGGAAGAACACCGGGGAGCTGTTTTTT. This translates into CASAAGTSGKNTGELFF.

This clone has more than one count but fewer than ten. The V call is TRBV21-1, the J call TRBJ1-4; whether TRBD1, the table's D call, matches the DNA was not checked. TRBV21-1 is labeled a pseudogene. The CDR3 has 15 residues. The CDR3 region has the DNA TGTGCCAGCAATCGGAGGACAGGGGGTTGGGAAAAACTGTTTTTT. Its protein product is CASNRRTGGWEKLFF.

This chain joins TRBV11-2 and TRBJ2-1; TRBD2 matches at 8 bases. The V segment lost 0 bases and the J segment 7 bases; nucleotides outside the gene matches: 5. The CDR3 extends over 15 amino acids. Germline CDR1 is SGHAT and CDR2 is FQNNGV. The CDR3: CASSLELAVFNEQFF. The CDR3 region has the DNA TGTGCCAGCAGCTTAGAACTAGCGGTCTTTAATGAGCAGTTCTTC.

This chain joins TRBV14 and TRBJ1-1; D not certain. Trimming removed 0 bases from V and 5 bases from J, with 19 bases in between. The CDR3 is 17 residues long. CDR1 is SGHDN and CDR2 is FVKESK in the germline V gene. Written as DNA, the CDR3 is TGTGCCAGCAGCCAAGAGAGAGCAGTCGGGTTGACGACTGAAGCTTTCTTT. Translated, it gives CASSQERAVGLTTEAFF.

The chain couples TRBV6-5 to TRBJ1-1, with 10 bases lining up with TRBD1. The CDR3 length is 13 residues. Germline V gene sequence: CDR1 MNHEY, CDR2 SVGAGI. Unmatched junction bases numbered 4, after V lost 5 bases and J lost 7 bases. In DNA form, the CDR3 reads TGTGCCAGCAGTAACGACAGGGGGCGTGAAGCTTTCTTT. This sequence encodes CASSNDRGREAFF.

This chain's CDR3 is CASSPKRETQYF. Written as DNA, the CDR3 is TGTGCCAGCTCACCCAAGAGGGAGACCCAGTACTTC. The J gene is TRBJ2-5, the V gene TRBV18; D unresolved. Germline CDR1 and CDR2: KGHSH and LQKENI. Trimming pared 3 bases from V and 5 bases from J, leaving 7 bases between. The CDR3 is 12 amino acids.

The DNA of the CDR3 is TGTGCCAGCACCGAGAATAATGAGCAGTTCTTC. It codes for CASTENNEQFF. V usage is TRBV2 and J usage is TRBJ2-1, with D uncertain. Per the germline V gene, CDR1 is SNHLY and CDR2 is FYNNEI. With 7 bases removed from V and 7 bases from J, the gap between germline ends came to 8 bases. The CDR3 extends over 11 amino acids.

V usage is TRBV27 and J usage is TRBJ1-1; D is perhaps TRBD1 (5 bases). Germline V lookup: CDR1 MNHEY, CDR2 SMNVEV (reference sequence). The CDR3 sequence is 14 residues long. Trimming cost V 3 bases and J 1 base, with 9 bases left between them. The CDR3 nucleotides are TGTGCCAGCAGTTTGAGACAGTCGAACACTGAAGCTTTCTTT. Translated: CASSLRQSNTEAFF.

The chain combines TRBV7-2 with TRBJ2-7, with 12 bases fitting TRBD2. Germline V CDR1 and CDR2: SGHTA, FQGNSA. Unmatched junction bases numbered 19, after V lost 5 bases and J lost 5 bases. This CDR3 is built from 19 residues. The chain's CDR3 is CASSLQGPWASGRANEQYF. CDR3 bases: TGTGCCAGCAGCCTACAAGGGCCTTGGGCTAGCGGGAGGGCCAACGAGCAGTACTTC.

The gene calls are TRBV12-5 and TRBJ2-5, with D perhaps matching TRBD2 (5 bases). The V end was cut by 6 bases, the J end by 1 base, with 9 bases between. Germline V lookup: CDR1 LGHNT, CDR2 FRNRAP. The CDR3 runs 13 residues. CDR3 coding DNA: TGTGCTAGTGGCCCCGGACTCCAAGAGACCCAGTACTTC. The encoded protein is CASGPGLQETQYF. The variable domain in full, completed from reference TRBV12-5 and TRBJ2-5, reads DARVTQTPRHKVTEMGQEVTMRCQPILGHNTVFWYRQTMMQGLELLAYFRNRAPLDDSGMPKDRFSAEMPDATLATLKIQPSEPRDSAVYFCASGPGLQETQYFGPGTRLLVL.

The chain recombines TRBV7-6 with TRBJ2-1, with TRBD1 matching 8 bases. The trim removed 3 bases at V and 10 bases at J, leaving 11 bases unmatched. The CDR3 extends over 15 amino acids. Germline V gene data show CDR1 as SGHVS and CDR2 as FNYEAQ. This CDR3 reads CASSFRTGTGGEQFF. As DNA, the CDR3 is TGTGCCAGCAGCTTTAGAACCGGGACAGGAGGAGAGCAGTTCTTC.

V gene TRBV19 combines with J gene TRBJ2-3; 8 bases fit TRBD2. V shed 7 bases, J shed 3 bases, and the junction held 12 bases outside the gene matches. The germline CDR1 and CDR2 sequences are LNHDA and SQIVND (reference sequence). The CDR3 is 16 residues long. In DNA, the CDR3 is TGTGCCAGTACCACGTCTGCGGGAGGAATAACAGATACGCAGTATTTT. This gives the protein CASTTSAGGITDTQYF.

V is TRBV7-2 and J is TRBJ1-1, with TRBD1 identical over 7 bases. This CDR3 region has 15 residues. The trim removed 2 bases at V and 1 base at J, leaving 4 bases unmatched. CDR1 and CDR2 (germline): SGHTA, FQGNSA. CDR3 DNA sequence: TGTGCCAGCAGCTTACTGGGACAGCGGAACACTGAAGCTTTCTTT. Residues: CASSLLGQRNTEAFF.

The chain is built from TRBV5-4 and TRBJ2-5, with D possibly TRBD2 on 6 matching bases. Germline V gene lookup returns CDR1 SGHNT and CDR2 YYREEE (reference sequence). V was pared by 0 bases and J by 4 bases, with 10 bases between. CDR3 size: 14 residues. CDR3 sequence (DNA): TGTGCCAGCAGCTTGGCCGGGGGTGGAGAGACCCAGTACTTC. Amino acid sequence: CASSLAGGGETQYF.

The chain joins TRBV30 to TRBJ1-2; D unresolved. V was shortened by 5 bases and J by 4 bases, with 11 bases between the two germline ends. This CDR3 comprises 12 residues. Germline CDR1 and CDR2: GTSNPN and SVGIG (reference sequence). CDR3 sequence: CAWASGRYGYTF. CDR3 DNA sequence: TGTGCCTGGGCGAGCGGGCGCTATGGCTACACCTTC.

This clone was counted once. The V gene is TRBV10-3, the J gene TRBJ2-7; D might be TRBD1 (6 bases). The CDR3 consists of 14 residues. V was shortened by 3 bases and J by 1 base, with 10 bases between the two germline ends. The V gene's germline CDR1 is ENHRY and CDR2 SYGVKD. The CDR3 spells CAISDHRVSYEQYF. Written as DNA, the CDR3 is TGTGCCATCAGTGACCACAGGGTTTCCTACGAGCAGTACTTC.

The chain carries TRBV18 and TRBJ2-3, with 10 bases matching TRBD1. Trimming cost V 3 bases and J 6 bases; bases outside gene matches: 9. The CDR3 is made up of 16 amino acids. Germline assignment: CDR1 KGHSH and CDR2 LQKENI. The DNA for the CDR3 is TGTGCCAGCTCACCCCCTTTGGGACAGGGGATGGATACGCAGTATTTT. This sequence encodes CASSPPLGQGMDTQYF.

This clone was seen a handful of times. The rearrangement uses TRBV7-6 and TRBJ1-1, with TRBD1 matching over 8 bases. The V gene's germline CDR1 is SGHVS and CDR2 FNYEAQ. With 6 bases clipped from V and 1 base from J, the junction kept 7 bases outside the gene matches. The CDR3 has 15 amino acids. The CDR3 nucleotides are TGTGCCAGCAGTCAACCGACAGGGGCGAACACTGAAGCTTTCTTT. Its protein is CASSQPTGANTEAFF.

The CDR3 is CASSANTGTVGGTQYF. For the CDR3, the DNA is TGTGCCAGCAGCGCAAACACCGGGACAGTGGGTGGGACCCAGTACTTC. The J gene is TRBJ2-5, the V gene TRBV7-6, with 7 bases matching TRBD1. The CDR3 has 16 residues. The germline CDR1 and CDR2 sequences are SGHVS and FNYEAQ. V lost 5 bases and J lost 7; bases outside the gene matches: 16.

This chain joins TRBV6-1 and TRBJ1-1; TRBD1 might be the D (5 bases). This CDR3 comprises 15 residues. Germline assignment: CDR1 MNHNS and CDR2 SASEGT. The ends were cut back, 6 bases at V and 1 base at J, with 15 bases in the middle. The CDR3 nucleotides are TGTGCCAGCAGCGGTACCAGGGCCGGGAACACTGAAGCTTTCTTT. It translates to CASSGTRAGNTEAFF.